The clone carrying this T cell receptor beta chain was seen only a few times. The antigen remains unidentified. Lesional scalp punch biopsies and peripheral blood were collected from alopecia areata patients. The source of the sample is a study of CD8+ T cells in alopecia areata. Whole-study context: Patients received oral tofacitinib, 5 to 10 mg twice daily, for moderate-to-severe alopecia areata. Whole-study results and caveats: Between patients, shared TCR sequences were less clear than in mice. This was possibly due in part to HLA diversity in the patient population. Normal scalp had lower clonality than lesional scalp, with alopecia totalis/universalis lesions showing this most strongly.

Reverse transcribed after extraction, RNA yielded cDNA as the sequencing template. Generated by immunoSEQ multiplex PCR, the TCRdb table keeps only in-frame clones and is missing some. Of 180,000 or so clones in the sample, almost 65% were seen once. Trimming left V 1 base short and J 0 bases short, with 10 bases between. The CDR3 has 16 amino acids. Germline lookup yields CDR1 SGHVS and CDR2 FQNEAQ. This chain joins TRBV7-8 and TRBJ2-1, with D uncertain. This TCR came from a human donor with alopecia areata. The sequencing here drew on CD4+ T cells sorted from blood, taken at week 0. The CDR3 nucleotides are TGTGCCAGCAGCTTAGGTTCGATAGGCTCCTACAATGAGCAGTTCTTC. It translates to CASSLGSIGSYNEQFF.